Sequencing of this TCR beta chain was carried out in a study of shared clonotypes between healthy human individuals. As for the study in general: Per donor, three plates held CD4 naive cells, three held CD4 memory, two held CD8 naive and one held CD8 memory. Study-wide results and limits: Donor clonotype sharing was expected to depend on sequencing depth.

Naive CD8 cells, CD45RO-negative and positively selected for CCR7, excluded terminally differentiated effector memory CD45RA+ cells. Germline V CDR1 and CDR2: MGHRA, YSYEKL. CDR3 size: 14 residues. Trimming removed 2 bases from V and 2 bases from J, with 7 bases in between. Of note for this clone: Antigen unknown. Different DNA sequences within this sample yield the same CDR3.

For each subset, genomic DNA was distributed in equal portions over several immunoSEQ plates. In the source study's methods: Junction-only sequences produced by ImmunoSEQ had no quality scores, so filtering differed. Data came from immunoSEQ multiplex PCR; TCRdb stores just in-frame clones and leaves some out. The V and J calls and the clone size are those of that table, but D and trimming were determined from the DNA. Of around 600,000 clones listed, 85% to 95% are singletons. The rearrangement uses TRBV4-1 and TRBJ1-3, with D tentatively TRBD1 (6 bases). This receptor was taken from a woman younger than 45 in good health. Sequencing was performed on naive CD8+ T cells sorted from blood. The CDR3 sequence is CASSQRGPGNTIYF. CDR3 coding DNA: TGCGCCAGCAGCCAACGGGGGCCTGGAAACACCATATATTTT.